This TCR beta chain was captured in a study of control samples from healthy donors and cancer patients. Sequencing used immunoSEQ multiplex PCR; TCRdb keeps in-frame clones, though not all of them. The sample includes roughly 130,000 clones, 88% of them seen just once. Deletions cut 4 bases from V and 5 bases from J, with 12 bases between. The CDR3 covers 13 residues. The germline gives CDR1 GTSNPN, CDR2 SVGIG (reference sequence). V usage is TRBV30 and J usage is TRBJ1-5; D possibly corresponds to TRBD1 (6 bases). This TCR derives from a woman in her twenties or thirties in good health. The sequencing sample was made of blood. CDR3 in amino acids: CAWTDRKDQPQHF. The CDR3 bases are TGTGCCTGGACTGACAGGAAGGATCAGCCCCAGCATTTT.